The 30 T cell receptor beta chains below were found in one sample sequenced in a study of T cells after yellow fever vaccination (dated by TCRdb to the late 2010s). The treatment or condition label for this specimen denotes: live attenuated yellow fever vaccine strain. The library was generated by 5' RACE. For sequencing, an Illumina HiSeq 2500 was employed. The public reads were run again by TCRdb, first through fastp at Q25 and then through MiXCR, and only productive beta chains were kept. Identical CDR3 protein sequences are pooled into one entry, listed with their most common genes and DNA. This sample holds around 530,000 distinct CDR3 sequences; roughly a sixth were observed only once. The ten largest account for 15% to 20% of the sample. The specimen was PBMCs, collected 5 to 6 days after the first yellow fever vaccination. These receptors all come from a man younger than 30 who received the YFV17D yellow fever vaccine.

This clonotype was picked up a small number of times. The chain recombines TRBV6-2 or TRBV6-3 with TRBJ2-1, with D perhaps matching TRBD2 (7 bases). Trimming pared 2 bases from V and 7 bases from J, leaving 21 bases between. The CDR3 length is 17 residues. Germline-derived CDR1 and CDR2 are MNHEY and SVGEGT. CDR3 coding DNA: TGTGCCAGCAGTTACCTGGGAGGGGGGATTAGTTTAAATGAGCAGTTCTTC. Protein sequence: CASSYLGGGISLNEQFF.

The chain employs TRBV4-1 and TRBJ2-7; a possible D gene is TRBD2 (5 bases). CDR1 MGHRA and CDR2 YSYEKL come from the germline V gene. Trimming left V 2 bases short and J 5 bases short, with 10 bases between. The CDR3 covers 13 residues. CDR3 residues: CASSQTRGDEQYF. CDR3 DNA: TGCGCCAGCAGCCAAACCCGGGGTGACGAGCAGTACTTC.

The CDR3 loop reads CATSPGRATDTQYF. CDR3 coding DNA: TGTGCCACCAGTCCCGGGAGGGCCACAGATACGCAGTATTTT. The chain employs TRBV24-1 and TRBJ2-3, with 8 bases fitting TRBD2. V lost 6 bases and J lost 2; bases outside the gene matches: 3. Per germline, CDR1 KGHDR and CDR2 SFDVKD. CDR3 length: 14 amino acids.

V usage is TRBV4-3 and J usage is TRBJ1-1; D uncertain. V was clipped by 0 bases and J by 0 bases, with 8 bases between them. CDR3 size: 15 residues. The germline V gene encodes CDR1 LGHNA and CDR2 YSLEER. CDR3 coding DNA: TGCGCCAGCAGCCAAGATGGGGTCATGAACACTGAAGCTTTCTTT. Protein: CASSQDGVMNTEAFF.

This chain links TRBV7-2 with TRBJ1-3; D perhaps matches TRBD1 (6 bases). The length of the CDR3 is 14 residues. With 3 bases removed from V and 5 bases from J, the gap between germline ends came to 11 bases. CDR1 SGHTA and CDR2 FQGNSA come from the germline V gene. CDR3 amino acids: CASSFNRVRNTIYF. As DNA, the CDR3 is TGTGCCAGCAGCTTTAACAGGGTTCGAAACACCATATATTTT.

The V call is TRBV5-1, the J call TRBJ2-7; D not resolved. The CDR3 sequence is 14 residues long. CDR1 and CDR2 from the germline V gene are SGHRS and YFSETQ. Trimming shortened V by 0 bases and J by 3 bases, and 10 bases separated the two germline ends. CDR3 coding DNA: TGCGCCAGCAGCTTGGAACCCGATTACTACGAGCAGTACTTC. Protein: CASSLEPDYYEQYF.

The chain couples TRBV6-5 to TRBJ2-3; TRBD1 aligns across 9 bases. CDR1 is MNHEY and CDR2 is SVGAGI in the germline V gene. V gave up 2 bases and J gave up 3 bases; unmatched junction bases: 6. This CDR3 is 16 amino acids long. CDR3 protein: CASSYGGGQGTDTQYF. CDR3 coding DNA: TGTGCCAGCAGTTACGGGGGGGGACAGGGAACAGATACGCAGTATTTT.

V and J are TRBV5-4 and TRBJ1-5; D possibly corresponds to TRBD1 (6 bases). The CDR3 loop spans 13 amino acids. V lost 0 bases and J lost 12, with 13 bases in between. CDR1 and CDR2 (germline): SGHNT, YYREEE (reference sequence). CDR3 nucleotides: TGTGCCAGCAGCTTGGAAGGAGGGGGGGACCAGCATTTT. It codes for CASSLEGGGDQHF.

The V gene is TRBV20-1, the J gene TRBJ2-7; D is perhaps TRBD2 (6 bases). V lost 3 bases and J lost 2, with 11 bases in between. Germline assignment: CDR1 DFQATT and CDR2 SNEGSKA (reference sequence). This CDR3 comprises 13 residues. The CDR3 DNA reads as TGCAGTGCTAGCGGGGGAGGCCCCTACGAGCAGTACTTC. As protein: CSASGGGPYEQYF.

This clonotype was observed a few times. The chain links TRBV7-9 to TRBJ2-5, with D maybe TRBD1 (6 bases). V was pared by 5 bases and J by 2 bases, with 18 bases between. Germline lookup yields CDR1 SEHNR and CDR2 FQNEAQ (reference sequence). The CDR3 length is 16 residues. The CDR3 nucleotides read TGTGCCAGCAGCGCACAGGGTGTCGGTTTACAAGAGACCCAGTACTTC. Residues: CASSAQGVGLQETQYF.

The gene calls are TRBV20-1 and TRBJ2-3; no clear D. Germline CDR1 and CDR2: DFQATT and SNEGSKA (reference sequence). V dropped 0 bases and J dropped 4 bases, with 5 bases sitting between them. This CDR3 has 12 residues. The CDR3 region is CSARDLSDTQYF. Written as DNA, the CDR3 is TGCAGTGCTAGAGATTTGTCAGATACGCAGTATTTT.

This clonotype has a handful of counts. The chain is built from TRBV7-6 and TRBJ2-5; no clear D gene. The germline gives CDR1 SGHVS, CDR2 FNYEAQ. V dropped 3 bases and J dropped 5 bases, with 10 bases sitting between them. CDR3 length: 13 amino acids. CDR3 in DNA: TGTGCCAGCAGCTTGGTGACGCAGGAGACCCAGTACTTC. As protein: CASSLVTQETQYF.

This clonotype has only a few counts. This chain links TRBV2 with TRBJ1-1, with 7 bases matching TRBD1. The V gene's germline CDR1 is SNHLY and CDR2 FYNNEI. The CDR3 is 14 residues long. J was trimmed by 7 bases and V by 5 bases; bases with no gene match: 10. The DNA of the CDR3 is TGTGCCAGCAGTCTGGACAGGTCGGGGGGTGAAGCTTTCTTT. It specifies CASSLDRSGGEAFF.

The CDR3 loop reads CASSQATKWDGYTF. DNA of the CDR3: TGCGCCAGCAGCCAAGCGACAAAATGGGATGGCTACACCTTC. V usage is TRBV4-1 and J usage is TRBJ1-2; D is unresolved. CDR1 is MGHRA and CDR2 is YSYEKL in the germline V gene. V was cut by 1 base and J by 6 bases, with 12 bases left in between. The CDR3 loop spans 14 amino acids.

The chain uses TRBV3-1 and TRBJ1-4; TRBD1 might be the D (5 bases). With 5 bases removed from V and 4 bases from J, the gap between germline ends came to 11 bases. The germline CDR1 and CDR2 sequences are LGHDT and YNNKEL (reference sequence). This CDR3 spans 14 amino acids. Here the CDR3 reads CASSLTAYNEKLFF. CDR3 bases: TGTGCCAGCAGCTTGACAGCCTATAATGAAAAACTGTTTTTT.

V and J are TRBV28 and TRBJ2-7; unclear D gene. Germline V gene lookup returns CDR1 MDHEN and CDR2 SYDVKM. The CDR3 loop spans 11 amino acids. The V end was cut by 10 bases, the J end by 0 bases, with 7 bases between. The CDR3: CATKSSYEQYV. As DNA, the CDR3 is TGTGCCACAAAAAGCTCCTACGAGCAGTACGTC.

This clonotype turned up a few times. V is TRBV5-1 and J is TRBJ1-1, with D tentatively TRBD1 (5 bases). Germline values: CDR1 SGHRS, CDR2 YFSETQ. The CDR3 runs 14 residues. Trimming pared 4 bases from V and 0 bases from J, leaving 10 bases between. CDR3 sequence reads: CASSTDRVNTEAFF. CDR3 DNA: TGCGCCAGCAGCACCGACAGAGTGAACACTGAAGCTTTCTTT.

This clonotype came up a few times. The chain links TRBV3-1 to TRBJ2-1; 7 positions agree with TRBD1. Germline V lookup: CDR1 LGHDT, CDR2 YNNKEL (reference sequence). This CDR3 spans 15 amino acids. Trimming cost V 1 base and J 6 bases; bases outside gene matches: 6. The DNA of the CDR3 is TGTGCCAGCAGCCAAGGGGACAGCGGAATCAATGAGCAGTTCTTC. Translating gives CASSQGDSGINEQFF.

This clonotype was observed many times. V usage is TRBV6-5 and J usage is TRBJ1-1; D is perhaps TRBD1 (6 bases). The germline gives CDR1 MNHEY, CDR2 SVGAGI. This CDR3 is 12 amino acids long. The V end was cut by 6 bases, the J end by 4 bases, with 9 bases between. CDR3 sequence reads: CASSSRGTEAFF. In DNA form, the CDR3 reads TGTGCCAGCAGCTCCAGGGGCACTGAAGCTTTCTTT.

The chain couples TRBV7-2 to TRBJ2-5; 10 bases line up with TRBD2. V lost 5 bases, J lost 2 bases, and 8 bases stayed unmatched. Looked up from germline, CDR1 is SGHTA and CDR2 is FQGNSA. The CDR3 contains 16 residues. The CDR3 nucleotides are TGTGCCAGCAGCATCCAGCGGGGGGGTCTTCAAGAGACCCAGTACTTC. It translates to CASSIQRGGLQETQYF.

V usage is TRBV25-1 and J usage is TRBJ1-2, with D maybe TRBD1 (5 bases). This CDR3 is built from 15 residues. V was clipped by 3 bases and J by 8 bases, with 19 bases between them. The germline CDR1 and CDR2 sequences are MGHDK and SYGVNS. The CDR3 nucleotides are TGTGCCAGCAGTGATGTGGCAGGGTCCTTTCGAGGCTACACCTTC. Its translation: CASSDVAGSFRGYTF.

This clonotype has just a few counts. The chain couples TRBV7-3 to TRBJ2-5; 12 bases match TRBD2. The germline V gene has CDR1 SGHTA and CDR2 FQGTGA. The junction had 5 bases not matched to a gene; V was cut back by 4 bases and J by 5 bases. There are 15 residues in the CDR3. CDR3 sequence (DNA): TGTGCCAGCAGCTCCACCGGGACTAGCGGGGAGACCCAGTACTTC. Translation gives CASSSTGTSGETQYF.

This clonotype was found a few times. The chain employs TRBV4-3 and TRBJ2-1; D is unresolved. CDR1 and CDR2 (germline): LGHNA, YSLEER. The CDR3 has 18 residues. Trimming stripped 1 base from V and 1 base from J, with 17 bases between. This chain's CDR3 is CASSQGQAILNSYNEQFF. CDR3 nucleotide sequence: TGCGCCAGCAGCCAAGGCCAGGCGATTCTGAATTCCTACAATGAGCAGTTCTTC.

The chain uses TRBV28 and TRBJ1-1; D is possibly TRBD1 (5 bases). Trimming took 4 bases from V and 5 from J, leaving 17 bases between them. This CDR3 spans 15 amino acids. Germline V lookup: CDR1 MDHEN, CDR2 SYDVKM. This CDR3 is CASSSPDSDGTEAFF. The CDR3 DNA reads as TGTGCCAGCAGTTCCCCTGACAGTGATGGAACTGAAGCTTTCTTT.

The chain uses TRBV3-1 and TRBJ2-1; D not resolved. The CDR3 extends over 13 amino acids. Germline CDR1 and CDR2: LGHDT and YNNKEL (reference sequence). The V end was cut by 4 bases, the J end by 8 bases, with 12 bases between. CDR3 DNA sequence: TGTGCCAGCAGCCTGTCCGGGTTGCATGAGCAGTTCTTC. It translates to CASSLSGLHEQFF.

The chain employs TRBV7-9 and TRBJ2-3; perhaps TRBD2 as D (6 bases). This CDR3 contains 17 residues. Trimming shortened V by 4 bases and J by 4 bases, and 21 bases separated the two germline ends. Germline lookup yields CDR1 SEHNR and CDR2 FQNEAQ (reference sequence). CDR3 sequence reads: CASSSTSSAGLADTQYF. As DNA, the CDR3 is TGTGCCAGCAGCTCAACTTCATCGGCGGGGCTGGCAGATACGCAGTATTTT.

The rearrangement joins TRBV3-1 to TRBJ2-7, with 8 bases that match TRBD1. The CDR3 consists of 13 residues. In germline, CDR1 is LGHDT, CDR2 YNNKEL (reference sequence). Trimming at V came to 6 bases and at J to 3 bases, leaving 4 bases not matched to a gene. CDR3 DNA sequence: TGTGCCAGCAGGGACACAGGGGGCTACGAGCAGTACTTC. It translates to CASRDTGGYEQYF.

A few counts support this clonotype. The genes are TRBV19 and TRBJ1-2; D perhaps matches TRBD1 (6 bases). Trimming left V 6 bases short and J 6 bases short, with 14 bases between. CDR3 size: 13 residues. CDR1 is LNHDA, CDR2 SQIVND, per germline (reference sequence). As DNA, the CDR3 is TGTGCCAGTAGAAGGGCAGGGGAAAATGGCTACACCTTC. Protein: CASRRAGENGYTF.

The chain combines TRBV4-1 with TRBJ2-7, with 9 bases lining up with TRBD1. The J segment lost 5 bases and the V segment lost 7 bases, leaving 6 bases of the junction unmatched. Germline assignment: CDR1 MGHRA and CDR2 YSYEKL. The CDR3 has 13 amino acids. CDR3: CASKEQGANEQYF. The CDR3 DNA sequence: TGCGCCAGCAAGGAACAGGGGGCTAACGAGCAGTACTTC.

Ten or more counts support this clonotype. V is TRBV6-5 and J is TRBJ2-1, with D hard to call. The germline V gene has CDR1 MNHEY and CDR2 SVGAGI. Trimming pared 6 bases from V and 5 bases from J, leaving 20 bases between. The CDR3 spans 16 residues. CDR3 DNA: TGTGCCAGCAGGCGCCGGGCGGCATACGGCAACAATGAGCAGTTCTTC. It is translated as CASRRRAAYGNNEQFF.